What follows are 3 T cell receptor beta chains derived from one specimen sequenced in a study of T cell changes during pregnancy in multiple sclerosis. TCRdb keeps only in-frame clones here, not all; method: immunoSEQ multiplex PCR. The table shows tens of thousands of clones, with roughly nine tenths occurring only once. Sample: peripheral blood, taken after pregnancy. These receptors were collected from a female donor in good health, enrolled as a control in a pregnancy study.

This clone was observed a single time. The chain combines TRBV7-2 with TRBJ1-2, with a weak D call TRBD1 (5 bases). The CDR3 extends over 17 amino acids. Germline V CDR1 and CDR2: SGHTA, FQGNSA. V lost 0 bases to trimming and J lost 2 bases, with 16 bases between them. CDR3 sequence: CASSLALKGKKNYGYTF. CDR3 bases: TGTGCCAGCAGCTTAGCGCTTAAGGGGAAAAAAAACTATGGCTACACCTTC. Full variable domain (remainder filled in from reference TRBV7-2 and TRBJ1-2): GAGVSQSPSNKVTEKGKDVELRCDPISGHTALYWYRQSLGQGLEFLIYFQGNSAPDKSGLPSDRFSAERTGGSVSTLTIQRTQQEDSAVYLCASSLALKGKKNYGYTFGSGTRLTVV.

CDR3 DNA sequence: TGTGCCAGCAGTGCAGTCCTTAATTCACCCCTCCACTTT. Its protein is CASSAVLNSPLHF. The chain joins TRBV2 to TRBJ1-6; D is unresolved. V shed 4 bases and J shed 6 bases, with 7 bases lying between them. The CDR3 is made up of 13 amino acids. Germline CDR1 is SNHLY and CDR2 is FYNNEI.

CDR3 in DNA: TGCGCCAGCAGCCAAGCAGCAGCGGGGGGGCCCGAGGGTACGCAGTATTTT. Its translation: CASSQAAAGGPEGTQYF. This chain uses TRBV4-3 with TRBJ2-3; 10 bases agree with TRBD2. CDR1 is LGHNA, CDR2 YSLEER, per germline. The V gene end was trimmed by 1 base and the J gene end by 8 bases; junction bases not matched to a gene: 12. This CDR3 spans 17 amino acids.